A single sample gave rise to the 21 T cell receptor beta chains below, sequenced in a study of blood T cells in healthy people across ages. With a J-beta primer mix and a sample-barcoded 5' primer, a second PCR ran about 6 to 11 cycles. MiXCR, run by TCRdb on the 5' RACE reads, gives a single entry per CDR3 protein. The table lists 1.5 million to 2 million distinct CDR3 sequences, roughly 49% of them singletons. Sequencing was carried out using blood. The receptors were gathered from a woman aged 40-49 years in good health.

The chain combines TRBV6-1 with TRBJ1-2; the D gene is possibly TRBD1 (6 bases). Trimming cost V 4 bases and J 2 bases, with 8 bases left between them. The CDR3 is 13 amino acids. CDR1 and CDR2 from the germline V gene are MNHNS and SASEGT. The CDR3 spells CASSGDINYGYTF. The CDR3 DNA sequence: TGTGCCAGCAGTGGGGACATAAACTATGGCTACACCTTC.

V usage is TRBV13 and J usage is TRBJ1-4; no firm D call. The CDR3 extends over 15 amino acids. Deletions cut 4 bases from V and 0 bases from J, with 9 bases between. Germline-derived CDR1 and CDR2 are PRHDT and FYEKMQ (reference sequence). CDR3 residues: CASSSAWATNEKLFF. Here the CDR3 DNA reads TGTGCCAGCAGCTCCGCCTGGGCAACTAATGAAAAACTGTTTTTT.

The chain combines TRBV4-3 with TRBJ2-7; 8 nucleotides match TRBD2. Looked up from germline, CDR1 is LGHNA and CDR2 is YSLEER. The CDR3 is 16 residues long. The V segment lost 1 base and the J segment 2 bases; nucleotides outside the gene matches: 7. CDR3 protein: CASSQVGGGPTYEQYF. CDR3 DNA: TGCGCCAGCAGCCAAGTGGGCGGGGGGCCGACCTACGAGCAGTACTTC.

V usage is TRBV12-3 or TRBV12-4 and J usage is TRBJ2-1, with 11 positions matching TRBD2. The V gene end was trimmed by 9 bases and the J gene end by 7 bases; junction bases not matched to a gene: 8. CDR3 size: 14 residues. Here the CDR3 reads CASSGTSGWNEQFF. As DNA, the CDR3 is TGTGCCAGTTCCGGGACTAGCGGCTGGAATGAGCAGTTCTTC.

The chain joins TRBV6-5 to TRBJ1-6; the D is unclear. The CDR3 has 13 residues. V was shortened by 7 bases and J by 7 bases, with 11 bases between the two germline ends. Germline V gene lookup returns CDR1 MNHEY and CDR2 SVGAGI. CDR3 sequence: CASKDRLNSPLHF. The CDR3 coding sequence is TGTGCCAGCAAAGACCGACTAAATTCACCCCTCCACTTT.

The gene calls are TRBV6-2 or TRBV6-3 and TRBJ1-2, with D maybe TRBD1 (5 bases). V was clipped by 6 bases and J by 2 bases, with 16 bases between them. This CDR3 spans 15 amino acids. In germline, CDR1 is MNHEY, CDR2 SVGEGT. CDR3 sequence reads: CASRHGGAENYGYTF. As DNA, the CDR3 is TGTGCCAGCAGACACGGGGGTGCAGAGAACTATGGCTACACCTTC.

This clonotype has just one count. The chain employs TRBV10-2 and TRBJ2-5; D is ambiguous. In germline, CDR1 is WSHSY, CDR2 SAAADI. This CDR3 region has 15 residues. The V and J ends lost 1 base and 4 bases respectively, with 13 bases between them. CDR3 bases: TGCGCCAGCAGTGAGTTGCAAGGTTCAGGAGAGACCCAGTACTTC. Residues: CASSELQGSGETQYF.

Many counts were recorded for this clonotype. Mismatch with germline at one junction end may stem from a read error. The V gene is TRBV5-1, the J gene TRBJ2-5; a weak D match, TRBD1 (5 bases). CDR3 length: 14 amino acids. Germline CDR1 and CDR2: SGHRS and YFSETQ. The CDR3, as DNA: TGTGCCAGCAGTTTATCAGGGATCCAAGAGACCCAGTACTTC. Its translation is CASSLSGIQETQYF.

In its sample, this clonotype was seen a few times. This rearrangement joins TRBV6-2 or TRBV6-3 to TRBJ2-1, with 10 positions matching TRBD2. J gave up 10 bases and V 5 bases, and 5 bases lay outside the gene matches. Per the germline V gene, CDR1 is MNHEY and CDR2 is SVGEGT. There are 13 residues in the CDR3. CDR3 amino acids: CASSASSGGEQFF. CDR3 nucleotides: TGTGCCAGCAGTGCCTCTAGCGGGGGCGAGCAGTTCTTC.

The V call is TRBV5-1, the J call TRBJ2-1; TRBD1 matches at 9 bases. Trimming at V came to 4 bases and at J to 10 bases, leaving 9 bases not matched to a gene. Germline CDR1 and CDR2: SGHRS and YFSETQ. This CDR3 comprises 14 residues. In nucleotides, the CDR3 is TGCGCCAGCAGCCCAGGGGGACAGGGAAGGGAGCAGTTCTTC. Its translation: CASSPGGQGREQFF.

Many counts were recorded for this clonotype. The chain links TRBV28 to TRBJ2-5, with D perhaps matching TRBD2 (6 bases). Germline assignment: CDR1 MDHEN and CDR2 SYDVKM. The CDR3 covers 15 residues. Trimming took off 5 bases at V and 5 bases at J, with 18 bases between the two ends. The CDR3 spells CASSQGRNWAETQYF. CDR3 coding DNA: TGTGCCAGCAGTCAAGGGAGGAATTGGGCGGAGACCCAGTACTTC.

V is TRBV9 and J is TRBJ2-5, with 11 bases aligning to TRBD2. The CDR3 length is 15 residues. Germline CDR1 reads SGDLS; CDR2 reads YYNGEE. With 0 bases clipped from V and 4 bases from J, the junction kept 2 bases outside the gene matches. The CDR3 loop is CASSVVAGGPETQYF. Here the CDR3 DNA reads TGTGCCAGCAGCGTAGTAGCGGGGGGGCCAGAGACCCAGTACTTC.

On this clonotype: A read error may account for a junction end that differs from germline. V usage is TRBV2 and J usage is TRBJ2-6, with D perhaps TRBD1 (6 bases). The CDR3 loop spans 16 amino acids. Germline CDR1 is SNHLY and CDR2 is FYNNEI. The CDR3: CASSDLGAVGANVPTF. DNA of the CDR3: TGTGCCAGCAGTGATCTGGGTGCTGTGGGGGCCAACGTCCCGACTTTC.

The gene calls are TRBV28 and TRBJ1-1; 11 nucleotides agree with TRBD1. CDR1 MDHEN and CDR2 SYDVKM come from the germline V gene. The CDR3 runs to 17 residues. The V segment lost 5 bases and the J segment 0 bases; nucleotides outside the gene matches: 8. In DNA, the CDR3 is TGTGCCAGCAGTCTCCGGGACAGGGGGGCTATGAACACTGAAGCTTTCTTT. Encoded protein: CASSLRDRGAMNTEAFF. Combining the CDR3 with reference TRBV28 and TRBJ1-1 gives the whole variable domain DVKVTQSSRYLVKRTGEKVFLECVQDMDHENMFWYRQDPGLGLRLIYFSYDVKMKEKGDIPEGYSVSREKKERFSLILESASTNQTSMYLCASSLRDRGAMNTEAFFGQGTRLTVV.

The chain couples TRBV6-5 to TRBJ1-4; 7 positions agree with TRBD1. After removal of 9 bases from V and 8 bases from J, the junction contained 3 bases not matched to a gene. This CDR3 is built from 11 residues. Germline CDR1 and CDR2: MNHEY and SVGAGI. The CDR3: CASKDREKLFF. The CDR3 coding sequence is TGTGCCAGTAAGGACAGGGAAAAACTGTTTTTT.

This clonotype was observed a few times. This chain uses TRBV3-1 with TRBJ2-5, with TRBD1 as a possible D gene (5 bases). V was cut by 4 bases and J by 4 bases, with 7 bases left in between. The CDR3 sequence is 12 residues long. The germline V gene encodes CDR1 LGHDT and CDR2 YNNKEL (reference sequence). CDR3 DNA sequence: TGTGCCAGCAGCCGACAGTTAGAGACCCAGTACTTC. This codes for CASSRQLETQYF.

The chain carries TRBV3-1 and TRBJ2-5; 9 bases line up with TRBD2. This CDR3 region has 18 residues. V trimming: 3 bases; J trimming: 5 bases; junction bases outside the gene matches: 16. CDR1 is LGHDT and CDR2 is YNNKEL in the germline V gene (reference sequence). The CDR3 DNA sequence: TGTGCCAGCAGCCAGGACCTAAAGGCGGGGGGGCCTTGGGAGACCCAGTACTTC. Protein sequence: CASSQDLKAGGPWETQYF.

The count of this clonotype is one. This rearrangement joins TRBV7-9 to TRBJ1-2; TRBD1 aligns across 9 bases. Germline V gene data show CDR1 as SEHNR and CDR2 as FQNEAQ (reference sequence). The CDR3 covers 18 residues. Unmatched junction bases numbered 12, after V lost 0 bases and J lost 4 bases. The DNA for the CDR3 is TGTGCCAGCAGCTTAGCGTTCGGGACAGGGCAAGCGGGCTATGGCTACACCTTC. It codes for CASSLAFGTGQAGYGYTF.

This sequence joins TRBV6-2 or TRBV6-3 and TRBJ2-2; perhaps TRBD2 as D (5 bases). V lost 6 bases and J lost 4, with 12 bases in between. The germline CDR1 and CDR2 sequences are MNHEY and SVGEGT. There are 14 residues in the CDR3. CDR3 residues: CASRDGGPTGELFF. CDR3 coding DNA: TGTGCCAGCAGAGATGGCGGGCCCACCGGGGAGCTGTTTTTT.

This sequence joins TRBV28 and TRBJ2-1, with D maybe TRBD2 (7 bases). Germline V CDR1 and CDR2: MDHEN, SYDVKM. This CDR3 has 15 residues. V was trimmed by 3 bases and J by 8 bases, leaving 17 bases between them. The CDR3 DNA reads TGTGCCAGCAGTTTTAGGGGGGGGGGCCTAGATGAGCAGTTCTTC. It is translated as CASSFRGGGLDEQFF.

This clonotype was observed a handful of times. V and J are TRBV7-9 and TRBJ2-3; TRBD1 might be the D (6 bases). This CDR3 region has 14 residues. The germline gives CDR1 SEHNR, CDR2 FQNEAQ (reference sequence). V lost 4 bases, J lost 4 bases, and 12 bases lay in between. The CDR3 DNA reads TGTGCCAGCAGCTCTACCCAGGGGCCAGATACGCAGTATTTT. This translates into CASSSTQGPDTQYF.